This T cell receptor (beta chain) was identified during a study of blood T cells in healthy people across ages. With a J-beta primer mix and a sample-barcoded 5' primer, a second PCR ran about 7 to 12 cycles. In TCRdb, the 5' RACE reads were re-called with MiXCR into one record per CDR3 protein. The sample yields about 1.5 million distinct CDR3 sequences, under 55% seen once. Isolated per sample were at least 7 million PBMCs. Total RNA was isolated from each sample in quantities of at least 5 micrograms. Losses at the gene ends were 11 bases for V and 2 bases for J; bases not matched to a gene: 13. This CDR3 comprises 15 residues. Looked up from germline, CDR1 is MNHNS and CDR2 is SASEGT.

Sequences were obtained from blood. The rearrangement links TRBV6-1 to TRBJ2-3; TRBD1 matches 7 bases. The clonotype comes from a woman aged 18 to 35 in good health. The CDR3 is CAGRGTALATDTQYF. The CDR3 DNA reads TGTGCCGGAAGAGGGACAGCCCTTGCCACAGATACGCAGTATTTT.